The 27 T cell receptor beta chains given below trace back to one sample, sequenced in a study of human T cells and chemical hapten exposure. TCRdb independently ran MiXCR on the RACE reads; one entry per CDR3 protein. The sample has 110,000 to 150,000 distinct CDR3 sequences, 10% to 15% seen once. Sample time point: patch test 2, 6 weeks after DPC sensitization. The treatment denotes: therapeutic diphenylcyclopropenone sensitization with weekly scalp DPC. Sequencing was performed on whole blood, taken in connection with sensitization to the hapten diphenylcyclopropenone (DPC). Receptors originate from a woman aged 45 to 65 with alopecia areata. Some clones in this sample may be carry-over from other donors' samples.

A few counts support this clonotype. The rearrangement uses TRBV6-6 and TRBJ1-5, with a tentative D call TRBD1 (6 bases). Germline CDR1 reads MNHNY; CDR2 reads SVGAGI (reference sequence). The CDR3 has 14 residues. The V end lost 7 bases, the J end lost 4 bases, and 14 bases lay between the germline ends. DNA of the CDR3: TGTGCCAGCATAGGGGGTGTATGGAATCAGCCCCAGCATTTT. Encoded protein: CASIGGVWNQPQHF.

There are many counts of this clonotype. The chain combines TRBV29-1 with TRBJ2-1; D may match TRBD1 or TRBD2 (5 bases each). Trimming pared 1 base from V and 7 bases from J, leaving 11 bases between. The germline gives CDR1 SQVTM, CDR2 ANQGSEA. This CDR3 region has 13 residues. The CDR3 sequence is CSVEGGPMNEQFF. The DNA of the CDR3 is TGCAGCGTTGAAGGGGGACCTATGAATGAGCAGTTCTTC.

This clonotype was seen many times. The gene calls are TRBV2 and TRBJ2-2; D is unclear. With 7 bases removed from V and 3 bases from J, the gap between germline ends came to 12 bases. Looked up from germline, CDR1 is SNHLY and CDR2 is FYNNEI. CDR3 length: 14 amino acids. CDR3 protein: CASKGSFYTGELFF. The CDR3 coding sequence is TGTGCCAGCAAAGGATCGTTTTACACCGGGGAGCTGTTTTTT.

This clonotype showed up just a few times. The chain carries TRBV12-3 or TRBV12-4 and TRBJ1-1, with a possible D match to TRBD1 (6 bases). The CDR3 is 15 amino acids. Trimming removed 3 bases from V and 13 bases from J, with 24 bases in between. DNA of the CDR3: TGTGCCAGCAGTTTGCCAGGACAGACCTCCCGCGGGGTTTTCTTT. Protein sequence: CASSLPGQTSRGVFF.

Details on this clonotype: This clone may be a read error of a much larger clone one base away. The CDR3 protein is CASSASRTRRNEQFF. In DNA form, the CDR3 reads TGTGCCAGCAGCGCCTCCAGGACTAGACGCAATGAGCAGTTCTTC. V is TRBV9 and J is TRBJ2-1, with TRBD2 identical over 7 bases. Germline V CDR1 and CDR2: SGDLS, YYNGEE. The CDR3 runs 15 residues. J was trimmed by 6 bases and V by 3 bases; bases with no gene match: 9.

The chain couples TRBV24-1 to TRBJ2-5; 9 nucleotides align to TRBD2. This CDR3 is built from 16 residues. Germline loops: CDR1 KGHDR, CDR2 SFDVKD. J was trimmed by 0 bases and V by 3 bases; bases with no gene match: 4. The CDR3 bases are TGTGCCACCAGTGATGTGACTAGCGGAAACCAAGAGACCCAGTACTTC. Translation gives CATSDVTSGNQETQYF.

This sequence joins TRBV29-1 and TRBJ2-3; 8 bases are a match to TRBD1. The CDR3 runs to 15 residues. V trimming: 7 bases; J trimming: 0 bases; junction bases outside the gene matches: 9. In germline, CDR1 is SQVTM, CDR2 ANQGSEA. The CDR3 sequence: CSALDRARSTDTQYF. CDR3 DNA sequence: TGCAGCGCCTTGGACAGGGCTAGAAGCACAGATACGCAGTATTTT.

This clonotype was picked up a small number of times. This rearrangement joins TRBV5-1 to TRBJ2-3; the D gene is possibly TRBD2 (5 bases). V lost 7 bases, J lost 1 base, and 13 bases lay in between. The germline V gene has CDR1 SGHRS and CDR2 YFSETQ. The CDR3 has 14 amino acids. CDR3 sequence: CASGLSGGTDTQYF. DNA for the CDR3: TGCGCCAGCGGCCTTTCCGGGGGCACAGATACGCAGTATTTT.

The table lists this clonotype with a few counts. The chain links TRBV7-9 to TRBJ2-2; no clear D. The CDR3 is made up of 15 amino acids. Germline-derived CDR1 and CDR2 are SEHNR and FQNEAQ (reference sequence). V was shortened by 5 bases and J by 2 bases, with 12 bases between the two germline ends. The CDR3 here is CASSARSLNTGELFF. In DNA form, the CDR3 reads TGTGCCAGCAGCGCGCGCTCTCTAAACACCGGGGAGCTGTTTTTT.

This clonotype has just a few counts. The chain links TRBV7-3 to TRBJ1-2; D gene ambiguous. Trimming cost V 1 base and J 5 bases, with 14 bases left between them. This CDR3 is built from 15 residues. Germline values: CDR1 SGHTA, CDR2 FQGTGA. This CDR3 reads CASSLNPRTDYGYTF. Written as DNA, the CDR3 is TGTGCCAGCAGCTTAAACCCTAGGACGGATTATGGCTACACCTTC. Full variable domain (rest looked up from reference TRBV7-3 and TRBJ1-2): GAGVSQTPSNKVTEKGKYVELRCDPISGHTALYWYRQSLGQGPEFLIYFQGTGAADDSGLPNDRFFAVRPEGSVSTLKIQRTERGDSAVYLCASSLNPRTDYGYTFGSGTRLTVV.

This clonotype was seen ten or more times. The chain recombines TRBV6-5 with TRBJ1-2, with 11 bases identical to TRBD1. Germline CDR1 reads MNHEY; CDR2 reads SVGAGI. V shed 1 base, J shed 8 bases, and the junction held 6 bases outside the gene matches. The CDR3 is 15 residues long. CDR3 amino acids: CASSYYGQGAWGYTF. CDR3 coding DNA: TGTGCCAGCAGTTACTACGGACAGGGGGCTTGGGGCTACACCTTC.

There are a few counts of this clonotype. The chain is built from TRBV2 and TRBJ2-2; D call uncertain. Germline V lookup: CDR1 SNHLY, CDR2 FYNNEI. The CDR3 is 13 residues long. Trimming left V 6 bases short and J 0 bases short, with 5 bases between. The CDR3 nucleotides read TGTGCCAGCAGAAGGCCGAACACCGGGGAGCTGTTTTTT. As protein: CASRRPNTGELFF. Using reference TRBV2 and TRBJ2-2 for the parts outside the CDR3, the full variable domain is EPEVTQTPSHQVTQMGQEVILRCVPISNHLYFYWYRQILGQKVEFLVSFYNNEISEKSEIFDDQFSVERPDGSNFTLKIRSTKLEDSAMYFCASRRPNTGELFFGEGSRLTVL.

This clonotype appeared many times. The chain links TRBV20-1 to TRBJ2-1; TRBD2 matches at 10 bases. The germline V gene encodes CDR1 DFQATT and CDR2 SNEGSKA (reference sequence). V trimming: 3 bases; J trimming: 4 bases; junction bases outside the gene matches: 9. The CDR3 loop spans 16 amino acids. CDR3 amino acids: CSASPLRTSGYNEQFF. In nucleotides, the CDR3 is TGCAGTGCTAGTCCCCTCCGGACTAGCGGTTACAATGAGCAGTTCTTC.

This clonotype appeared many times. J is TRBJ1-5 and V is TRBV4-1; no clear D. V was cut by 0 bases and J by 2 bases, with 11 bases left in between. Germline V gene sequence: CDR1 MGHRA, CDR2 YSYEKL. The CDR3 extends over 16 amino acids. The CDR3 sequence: CASSQEPGSGNQPQHF. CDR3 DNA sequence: TGCGCCAGCAGCCAAGAGCCCGGGAGTGGCAATCAGCCCCAGCATTTT.

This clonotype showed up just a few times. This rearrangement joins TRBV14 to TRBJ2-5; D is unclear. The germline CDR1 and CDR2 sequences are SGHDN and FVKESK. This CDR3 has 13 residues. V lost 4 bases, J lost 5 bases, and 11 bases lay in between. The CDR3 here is CASSRNLGETQYF. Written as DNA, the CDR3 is TGTGCCAGCAGCCGCAACCTGGGGGAGACCCAGTACTTC.

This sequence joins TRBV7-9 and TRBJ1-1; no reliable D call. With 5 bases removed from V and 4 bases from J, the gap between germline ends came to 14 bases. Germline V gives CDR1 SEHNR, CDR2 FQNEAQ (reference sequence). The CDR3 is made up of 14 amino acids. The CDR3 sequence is CASSPRSRVTEAFF. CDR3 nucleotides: TGTGCCAGCAGCCCCCGGTCCCGGGTCACTGAAGCTTTCTTT.

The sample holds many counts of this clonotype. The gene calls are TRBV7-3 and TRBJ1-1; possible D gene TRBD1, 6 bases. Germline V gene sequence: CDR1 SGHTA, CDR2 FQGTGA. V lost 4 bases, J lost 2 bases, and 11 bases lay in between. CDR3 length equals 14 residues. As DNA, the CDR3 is TGTGCCAGCAGCTCTACAGGGAAAAACACTGAAGCTTTCTTT. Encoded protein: CASSSTGKNTEAFF.

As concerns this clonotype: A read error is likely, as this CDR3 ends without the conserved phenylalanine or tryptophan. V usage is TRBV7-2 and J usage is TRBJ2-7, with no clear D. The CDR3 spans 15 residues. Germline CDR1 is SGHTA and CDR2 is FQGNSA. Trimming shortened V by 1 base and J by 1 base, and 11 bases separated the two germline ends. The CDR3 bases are TGTGCCAGCAGCTTAGAAGCCGGTCGTTCCTACGAGCAGTACATC. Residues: CASSLEAGRSYEQYI.

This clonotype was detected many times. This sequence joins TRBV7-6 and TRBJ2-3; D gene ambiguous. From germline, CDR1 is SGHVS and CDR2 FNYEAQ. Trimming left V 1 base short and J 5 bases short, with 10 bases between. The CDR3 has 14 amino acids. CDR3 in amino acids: CASSLVLGKDTQYF. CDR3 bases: TGTGCCAGCAGCTTAGTACTGGGGAAAGATACGCAGTATTTT.

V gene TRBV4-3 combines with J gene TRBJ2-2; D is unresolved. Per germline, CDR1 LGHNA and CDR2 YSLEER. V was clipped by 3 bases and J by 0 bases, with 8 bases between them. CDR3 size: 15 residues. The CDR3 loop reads CASSHSVANTGELFF. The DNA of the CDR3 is TGCGCCAGCAGCCACTCGGTTGCGAACACCGGGGAGCTGTTTTTT.

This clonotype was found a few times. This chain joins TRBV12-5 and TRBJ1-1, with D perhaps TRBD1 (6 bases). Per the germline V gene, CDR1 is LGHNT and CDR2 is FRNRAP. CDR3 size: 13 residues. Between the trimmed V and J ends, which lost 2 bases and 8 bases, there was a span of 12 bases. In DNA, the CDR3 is TGTGCTAGTGGTTTGTTTGGGGGGCCGGAAGCTTTCTTT. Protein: CASGLFGGPEAFF.

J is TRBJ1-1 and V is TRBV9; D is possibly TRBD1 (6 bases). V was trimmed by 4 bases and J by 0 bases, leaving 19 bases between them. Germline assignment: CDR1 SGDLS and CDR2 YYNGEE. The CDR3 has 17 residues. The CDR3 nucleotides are TGTGCCAGCAGCAGCCGGGACACGAATCAGGTGAACACTGAAGCTTTCTTT. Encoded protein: CASSSRDTNQVNTEAFF.

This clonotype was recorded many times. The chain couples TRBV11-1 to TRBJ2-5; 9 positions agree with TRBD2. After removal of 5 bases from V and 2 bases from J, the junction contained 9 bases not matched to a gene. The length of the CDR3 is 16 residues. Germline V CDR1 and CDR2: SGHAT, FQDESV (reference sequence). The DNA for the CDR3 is TGTGCCAGCAGCCTGACCGGGACTAGCCCTCAAGAGACCCAGTACTTC. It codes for CASSLTGTSPQETQYF.

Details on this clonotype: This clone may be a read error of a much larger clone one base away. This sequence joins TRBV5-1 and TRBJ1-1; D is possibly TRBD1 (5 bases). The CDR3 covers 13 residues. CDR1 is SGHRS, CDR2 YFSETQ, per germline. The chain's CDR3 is CASNRDRPTEPFF. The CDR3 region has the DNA TGCGCCAGCAACCGGGACCGGCCCACTGAACCTTTCTTT.

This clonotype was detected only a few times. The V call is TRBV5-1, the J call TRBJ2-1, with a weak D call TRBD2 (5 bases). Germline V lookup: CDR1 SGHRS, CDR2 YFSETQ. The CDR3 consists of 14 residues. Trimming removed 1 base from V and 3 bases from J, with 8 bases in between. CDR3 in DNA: TGCGCCAGCAGCTTGTCGGAGGACTACAATGAGCAGTTCTTC. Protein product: CASSLSEDYNEQFF. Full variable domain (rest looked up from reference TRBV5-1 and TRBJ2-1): KAGVTQTPRYLIKTRGQQVTLSCSPISGHRSVSWYQQTPGQGLQFLFEYFSETQRNKGNFPGRFSGRQFSNSRSEMNVSTLELGDSALYLCASSLSEDYNEQFFGPGTRLTVL.

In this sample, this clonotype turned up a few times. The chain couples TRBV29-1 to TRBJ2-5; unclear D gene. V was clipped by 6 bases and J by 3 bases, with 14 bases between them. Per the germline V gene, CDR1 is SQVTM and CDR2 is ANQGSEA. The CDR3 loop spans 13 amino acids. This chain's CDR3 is CSVNGLKEETQYF. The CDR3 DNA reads TGCAGCGTAAACGGGCTTAAGGAAGAGACCCAGTACTTC. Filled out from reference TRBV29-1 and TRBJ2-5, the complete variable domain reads SAVISQKPSRDICQRGTSLTIQCQVDSQVTMMFWYRQQPGQSLTLIATANQGSEATYESGFVIDKFPISRPNLTFSTLTVSNMSPEDSSIYLCSVNGLKEETQYFGPGTRLLVL.

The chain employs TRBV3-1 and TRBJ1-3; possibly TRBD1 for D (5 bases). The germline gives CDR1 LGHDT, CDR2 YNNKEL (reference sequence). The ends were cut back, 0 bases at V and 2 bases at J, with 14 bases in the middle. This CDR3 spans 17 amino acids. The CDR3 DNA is TGTGCCAGCAGCCAAGACTGGCAGGGTGGTGCTGGAAACACCATATATTTT. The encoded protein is CASSQDWQGGAGNTIYF. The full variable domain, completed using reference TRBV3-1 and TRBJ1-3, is DTAVSQTPKYLVTQMGNDKSIKCEQNLGHDTMYWYKQDSKKFLKIMFSYNNKELIINETVPNRFSPKSPDKAHLNLHINSLELGDSAVYFCASSQDWQGGAGNTIYFGEGSWLTVV.